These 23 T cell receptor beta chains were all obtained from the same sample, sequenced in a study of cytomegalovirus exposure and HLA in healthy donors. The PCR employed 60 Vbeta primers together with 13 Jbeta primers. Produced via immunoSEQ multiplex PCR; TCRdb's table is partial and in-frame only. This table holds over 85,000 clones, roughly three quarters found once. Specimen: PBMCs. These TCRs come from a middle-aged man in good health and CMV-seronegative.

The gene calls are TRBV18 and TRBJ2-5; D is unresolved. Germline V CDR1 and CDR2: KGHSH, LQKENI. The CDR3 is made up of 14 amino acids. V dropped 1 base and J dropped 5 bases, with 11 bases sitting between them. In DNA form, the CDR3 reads TGTGCCAGCTCACCACTAGCCGGTAGCGAGACCCAGTACTTC. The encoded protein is CASSPLAGSETQYF.

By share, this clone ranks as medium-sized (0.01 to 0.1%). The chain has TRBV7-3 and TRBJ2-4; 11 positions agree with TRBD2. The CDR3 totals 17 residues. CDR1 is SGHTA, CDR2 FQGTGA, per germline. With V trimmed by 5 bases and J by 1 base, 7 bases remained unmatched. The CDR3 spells CASSTLAGAAAKNIQYF. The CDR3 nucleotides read TGTGCCAGCAGCACACTAGCGGGGGCAGCGGCCAAAAACATTCAGTACTTC.

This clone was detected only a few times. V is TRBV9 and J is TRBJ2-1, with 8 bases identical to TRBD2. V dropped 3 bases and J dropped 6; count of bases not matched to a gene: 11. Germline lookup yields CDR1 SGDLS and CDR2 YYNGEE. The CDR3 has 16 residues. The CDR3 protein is CASSEAGTSLVNEQFF. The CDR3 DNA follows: TGTGCCAGCAGCGAGGCCGGGACTAGTTTAGTCAATGAGCAGTTCTTC.

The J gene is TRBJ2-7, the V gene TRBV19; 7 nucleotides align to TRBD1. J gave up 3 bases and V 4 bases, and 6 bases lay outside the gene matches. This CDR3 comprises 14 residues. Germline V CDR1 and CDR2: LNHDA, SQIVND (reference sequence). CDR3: CASSSDREVYEQYF. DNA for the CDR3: TGTGCCAGTAGTAGCGACAGGGAAGTCTACGAGCAGTACTTC.

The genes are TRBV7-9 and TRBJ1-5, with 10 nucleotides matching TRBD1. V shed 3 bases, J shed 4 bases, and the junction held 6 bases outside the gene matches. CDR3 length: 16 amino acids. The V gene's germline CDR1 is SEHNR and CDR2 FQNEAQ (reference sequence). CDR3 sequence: CASSFGTGAYNQPQHF. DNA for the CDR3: TGTGCCAGCAGCTTTGGGACAGGGGCCTATAATCAGCCCCAGCATTTT. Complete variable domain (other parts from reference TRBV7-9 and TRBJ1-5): DTGVSQNPRHKITKRGQNVTFRCDPISEHNRLYWYRQTLGQGPEFLTYFQNEAQLEKSRLLSDRFSAERPKGSFSTLEIQRTEQGDSAMYLCASSFGTGAYNQPQHFGDGTRLSIL.

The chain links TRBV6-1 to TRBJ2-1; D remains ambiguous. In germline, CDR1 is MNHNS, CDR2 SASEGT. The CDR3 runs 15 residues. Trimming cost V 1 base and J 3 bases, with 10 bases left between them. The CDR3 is CASSEERQRYNEQFF. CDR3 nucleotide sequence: TGTGCCAGCAGTGAAGAGAGACAACGCTACAATGAGCAGTTCTTC.

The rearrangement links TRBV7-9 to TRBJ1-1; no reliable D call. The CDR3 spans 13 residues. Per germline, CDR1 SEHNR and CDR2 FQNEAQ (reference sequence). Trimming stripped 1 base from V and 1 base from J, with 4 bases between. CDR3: CASSLDTNTEAFF. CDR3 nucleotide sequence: TGTGCCAGCAGCTTAGACACGAACACTGAAGCTTTCTTT.

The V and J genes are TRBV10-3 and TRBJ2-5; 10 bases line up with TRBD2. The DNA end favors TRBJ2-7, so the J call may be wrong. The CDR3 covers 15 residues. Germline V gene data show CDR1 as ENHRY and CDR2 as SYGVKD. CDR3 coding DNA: TGTGCCATCAACCAGCGGGAGGGACGTCAGGTCGAGCAGTACTTC. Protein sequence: CAINQREGRQVEQYF.

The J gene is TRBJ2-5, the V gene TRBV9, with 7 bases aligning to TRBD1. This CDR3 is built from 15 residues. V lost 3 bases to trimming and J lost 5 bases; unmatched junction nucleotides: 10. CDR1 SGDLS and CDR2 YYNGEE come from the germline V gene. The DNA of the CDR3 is TGTGCCAGCAGCGGAACCGGGACAGAGTGGGAGACCCAGTACTTC. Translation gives CASSGTGTEWETQYF.

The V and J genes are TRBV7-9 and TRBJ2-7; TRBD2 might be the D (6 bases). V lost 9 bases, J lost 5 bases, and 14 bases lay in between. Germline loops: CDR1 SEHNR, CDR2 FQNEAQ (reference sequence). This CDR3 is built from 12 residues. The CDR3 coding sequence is TGTGCCAGTATCGGAGGGAAAAACGAGCAGTACTTC. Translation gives CASIGGKNEQYF.

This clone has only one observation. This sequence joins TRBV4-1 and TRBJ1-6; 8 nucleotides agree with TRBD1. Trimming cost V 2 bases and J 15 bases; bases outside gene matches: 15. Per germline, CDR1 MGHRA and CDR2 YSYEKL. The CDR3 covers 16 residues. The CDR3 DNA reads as TGCGCCAGCAGCCAAATTGGAACAGGGGGATTCAGACTCCTCCACTTT. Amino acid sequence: CASSQIGTGGFRLLHF.

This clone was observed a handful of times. CDR3 nucleotide sequence: TGTGCCAGCGGATTGGGGGGGGGAAGAGGCTACACCTTC. Protein product: CASGLGGGRGYTF. The chain carries TRBV7-8 and TRBJ1-2, with D perhaps matching TRBD1 (5 bases). Trimming took off 8 bases at V and 8 bases at J, with 18 bases between the two ends. CDR1 and CDR2 from the germline V gene are SGHVS and FQNEAQ. CDR3 length equals 13 residues.

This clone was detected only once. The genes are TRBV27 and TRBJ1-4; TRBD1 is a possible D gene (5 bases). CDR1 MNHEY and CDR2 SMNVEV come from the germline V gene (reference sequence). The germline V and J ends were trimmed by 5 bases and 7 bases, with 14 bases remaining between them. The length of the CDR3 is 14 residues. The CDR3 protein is CASSGRVVREKLFF. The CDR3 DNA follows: TGTGCCAGCAGTGGCAGGGTTGTACGTGAAAAACTGTTTTTT. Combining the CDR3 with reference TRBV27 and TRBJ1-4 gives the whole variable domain EAQVTQNPRYLITVTGKKLTVTCSQNMNHEYMSWYRQDPGLGLRQIYYSMNVEVTDKGDVPEGYKVSRKEKRNFPLILESPSPNQTSLYFCASSGRVVREKLFFGSGTQLSVL.

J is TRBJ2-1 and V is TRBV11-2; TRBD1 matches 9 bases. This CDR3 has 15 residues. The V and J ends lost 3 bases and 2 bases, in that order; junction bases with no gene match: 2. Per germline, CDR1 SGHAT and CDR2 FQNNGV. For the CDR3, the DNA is TGTGCCAGCAGCTTCGGACAGGGGACCTACAATGAGCAGTTCTTC. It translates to CASSFGQGTYNEQFF.

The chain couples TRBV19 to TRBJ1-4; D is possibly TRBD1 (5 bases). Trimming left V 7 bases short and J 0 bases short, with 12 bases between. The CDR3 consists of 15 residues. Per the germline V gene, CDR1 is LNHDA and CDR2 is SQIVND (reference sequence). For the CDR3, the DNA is TGTGCCAGTACCCGGGGGGTGCCAACTAATGAAAAACTGTTTTTT. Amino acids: CASTRGVPTNEKLFF.

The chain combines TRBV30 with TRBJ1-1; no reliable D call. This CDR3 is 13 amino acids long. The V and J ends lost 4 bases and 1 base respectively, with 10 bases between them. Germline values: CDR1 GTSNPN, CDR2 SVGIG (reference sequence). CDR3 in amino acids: CAWNTEANTEAFF. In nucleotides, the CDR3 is TGTGCCTGGAATACGGAGGCGAACACTGAAGCTTTCTTT.

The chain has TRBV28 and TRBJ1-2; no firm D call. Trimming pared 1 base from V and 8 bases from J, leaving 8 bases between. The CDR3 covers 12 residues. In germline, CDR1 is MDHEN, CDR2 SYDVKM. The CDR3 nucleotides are TGTGCCAGCAGTTTATCGGGGATGGGCTACACCTTC. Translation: CASSLSGMGYTF.

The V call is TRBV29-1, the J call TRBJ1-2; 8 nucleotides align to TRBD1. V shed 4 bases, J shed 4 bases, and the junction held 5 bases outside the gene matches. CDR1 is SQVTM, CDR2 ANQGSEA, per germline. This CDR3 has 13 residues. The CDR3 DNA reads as TGCAGCGTTGTGACAGGGGCGATCTATGGCTACACCTTC. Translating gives CSVVTGAIYGYTF.

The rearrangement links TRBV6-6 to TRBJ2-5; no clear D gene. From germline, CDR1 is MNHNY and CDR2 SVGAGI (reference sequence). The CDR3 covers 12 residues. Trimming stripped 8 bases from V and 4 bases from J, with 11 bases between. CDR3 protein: CASGSPGETQYF. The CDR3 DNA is TGTGCCAGCGGCTCCCCGGGAGAGACCCAGTACTTC.

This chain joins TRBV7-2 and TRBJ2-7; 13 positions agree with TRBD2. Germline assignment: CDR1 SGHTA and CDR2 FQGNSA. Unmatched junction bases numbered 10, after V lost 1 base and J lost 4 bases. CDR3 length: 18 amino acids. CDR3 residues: CASSLDGLAGVSPYEQYF. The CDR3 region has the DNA TGTGCCAGCAGCTTAGATGGACTAGCGGGGGTTTCCCCTTACGAGCAGTACTTC.

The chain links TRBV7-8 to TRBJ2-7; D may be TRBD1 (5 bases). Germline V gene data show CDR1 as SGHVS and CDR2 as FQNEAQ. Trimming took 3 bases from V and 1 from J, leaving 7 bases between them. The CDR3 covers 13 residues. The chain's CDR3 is CASSFTGSYEQYF. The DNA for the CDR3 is TGTGCCAGCAGCTTTACAGGTTCCTACGAGCAGTACTTC.

The DNA for the CDR3 is TGTGCCATCAGTGAGTCCCCTAGCGGGGGGTTAACAGATACGCAGTATTTT. Its translation: CAISESPSGGLTDTQYF. The J gene is TRBJ2-3, the V gene TRBV10-3; 11 nucleotides match TRBD2. The germline CDR1 and CDR2 sequences are ENHRY and SYGVKD. With V trimmed by 0 bases and J by 3 bases, 5 bases remained unmatched. This CDR3 has 17 amino acids.

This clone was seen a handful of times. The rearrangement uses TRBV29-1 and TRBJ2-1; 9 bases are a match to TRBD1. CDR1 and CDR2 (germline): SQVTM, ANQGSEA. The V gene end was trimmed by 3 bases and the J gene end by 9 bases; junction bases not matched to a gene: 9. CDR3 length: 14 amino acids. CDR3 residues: CSVDGTGMGGEQFF. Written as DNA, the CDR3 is TGCAGCGTTGATGGGACAGGGATGGGTGGTGAGCAGTTCTTC.